Listed here are 20 T cell receptor beta chains from one sample, sequenced in a study of response to subunit inactivated influenza vaccine. MiXCR, run by TCRdb on the RT-PCR reads, gives a single entry per CDR3 protein. Here the sample spans approximately 520,000 distinct CDR3 sequences, about 17% being singletons. Sequencing was performed on CD4+ T cells sorted from PBMCs, taken less than 30 months after vaccination. The receptor set was obtained from a man between 45 and 75 years old who received an inactivated influenza vaccine.

The V call is TRBV27, the J call TRBJ1-2; D is ambiguous. V was trimmed by 0 bases and J by 1 base, leaving 6 bases between them. The CDR3 length is 14 residues. Germline V gives CDR1 MNHEY, CDR2 SMNVEV (reference sequence). The CDR3, as DNA: TGTGCCAGCAGTTTATCAGGCGTTAACTATGGCTACACCTTC. It encodes CASSLSGVNYGYTF.

The chain combines TRBV6-1 with TRBJ2-3; 9 nucleotides agree with TRBD1. V shed 6 bases and J 3 bases; nucleotides not matched to a gene: 4. Germline V gives CDR1 MNHNS, CDR2 SASEGT. This CDR3 has 14 residues. CDR3 DNA sequence: TGTGCCAGCAGGCGACAGGGGGTAACAGATACGCAGTATTTT. Translated, it gives CASRRQGVTDTQYF.

This clonotype was counted only a few times. This chain links TRBV4-3 with TRBJ2-7, with D possibly TRBD2 on 7 matching bases. CDR1 LGHNA and CDR2 YSLEER come from the germline V gene. There are 15 residues in the CDR3. The V end lost 0 bases, the J end lost 3 bases, and 12 bases lay between the germline ends. CDR3 sequence reads: CASSQDRGGGYEQYF. CDR3 sequence (DNA): TGCGCCAGCAGCCAAGACAGGGGAGGGGGCTACGAGCAGTACTTC.

The chain has TRBV6-5 and TRBJ2-7; D not resolved. Looked up from germline, CDR1 is MNHEY and CDR2 is SVGAGI. The CDR3 covers 10 residues. V dropped 6 bases and J dropped 4 bases, with 4 bases sitting between them. The CDR3: CASRQYEQYF. DNA for the CDR3: TGTGCCAGCAGGCAGTACGAGCAGTACTTC.

The chain employs TRBV20-1 and TRBJ1-6, with a possible D match to TRBD1 (5 bases). The V end was cut by 0 bases, the J end by 5 bases, with 14 bases between. CDR1 and CDR2 from the germline V gene are DFQATT and SNEGSKA (reference sequence). This CDR3 is 16 amino acids long. CDR3 in DNA: TGCAGTGCTAGAGATCTTAGGGGTGGAAATAATTCACCCCTCCACTTT. As protein: CSARDLRGGNNSPLHF.

The chain uses TRBV4-1 and TRBJ1-1, with D uncertain. V was trimmed by 3 bases and J by 3 bases, leaving 8 bases between them. There are 13 residues in the CDR3. Germline V gene sequence: CDR1 MGHRA, CDR2 YSYEKL. Here the CDR3 DNA reads TGCGCCAGCAGCCATGCCGCCGACACTGAAGCTTTCTTT. It yields the protein CASSHAADTEAFF.

This clonotype was picked up a small number of times. The rearrangement uses TRBV4-3 and TRBJ2-7; D remains unclear. Germline lookup yields CDR1 LGHNA and CDR2 YSLEER. CDR3 size: 13 residues. The ends were cut back, 0 bases at V and 4 bases at J, with 7 bases in the middle. For the CDR3, the DNA is TGCGCCAGCAGCCAAGATGAGAGATACGAGCAGTACTTC. Residues: CASSQDERYEQYF.

This clonotype has at least ten counts. The CDR3 nucleotides read TGTGCCAGCAGTTCCGGGACTAGCTCCCGCACAGATACGCAGTATTTT. Its translation: CASSSGTSSRTDTQYF. The V and J genes are TRBV6-5 and TRBJ2-3; 9 nucleotides align to TRBD2. The CDR3 contains 16 residues. Germline trimming cut 4 bases from V and 1 base from J; bases unmatched to any gene: 6. CDR1 and CDR2 (germline): MNHEY, SVGAGI.

A few counts support this clonotype. This chain joins TRBV9 and TRBJ2-3, with D hard to call. The V end lost 0 bases, the J end lost 3 bases, and 5 bases lay between the germline ends. The germline V gene has CDR1 SGDLS and CDR2 YYNGEE. CDR3 length: 13 amino acids. The CDR3 coding sequence is TGTGCCAGCAGCGTAGTGATGACAGATACGCAGTATTTT. Translating it yields CASSVVMTDTQYF.

There are a few counts of this clonotype. V and J are TRBV27 and TRBJ1-2; D not certain. V was trimmed by 5 bases and J by 0 bases, leaving 10 bases between them. This CDR3 is built from 14 residues. Per the germline V gene, CDR1 is MNHEY and CDR2 is SMNVEV (reference sequence). CDR3 sequence (DNA): TGTGCCAGCAGTCGTAGCAACACTAACTATGGCTACACCTTC. This codes for CASSRSNTNYGYTF.

The rearrangement uses TRBV12-3 or TRBV12-4 and TRBJ1-4, with 10 bases lining up with TRBD1. There are 15 residues in the CDR3. With V trimmed by 5 bases and J by 8 bases, 8 bases remained unmatched. The CDR3 DNA sequence: TGTGCCAGCAGTCCCCGGACAGGGGGACGGGAAAAACTGTTTTTT. It is translated as CASSPRTGGREKLFF.

In this sample, this clonotype turned up a few times. V usage is TRBV7-2 and J usage is TRBJ2-3; D is ambiguous. Germline V CDR1 and CDR2: SGHTA, FQGNSA. CDR3 length: 13 amino acids. Trimming stripped 8 bases from V and 6 bases from J, with 15 bases between. CDR3 residues: CASQPQATDTQYF. As DNA, the CDR3 is TGTGCCAGCCAACCTCAGGCCACCGATACGCAGTATTTT. The complete variable domain, with remaining parts taken from reference TRBV7-2 and TRBJ2-3, reads GAGVSQSPSNKVTEKGKDVELRCDPISGHTALYWYRQSLGQGLEFLIYFQGNSAPDKSGLPSDRFSAERTGGSVSTLTIQRTQQEDSAVYLCASQPQATDTQYFGPGTRLTVL.

The table lists this clonotype with many counts. The chain is built from TRBV15 and TRBJ1-4, with D hard to call. CDR3 length: 15 residues. Trimming shortened V by 1 base and J by 8 bases, and 14 bases separated the two germline ends. From germline, CDR1 is LNHNV and CDR2 YYDKDF (reference sequence). CDR3 sequence (DNA): TGTGCCACCAGCAGAGGTCCGGACGCCATGGAAAAACTGTTTTTT. Translating gives CATSRGPDAMEKLFF. The complete variable domain, with remaining parts taken from reference TRBV15 and TRBJ1-4, reads DAMVIQNPRYQVTQFGKPVTLSCSQTLNHNVMYWYQQKSSQAPKLLFHYYDKDFNNEADTPDNFQSRRPNTSFCFLDIRSPGLGDTAMYLCATSRGPDAMEKLFFGSGTQLSVL.

The table lists this clonotype with a few counts. The V and J genes are TRBV20-1 and TRBJ1-5; 7 nucleotides line up with TRBD1. Germline-derived CDR1 and CDR2 are DFQATT and SNEGSKA (reference sequence). CDR3 length equals 13 residues. The junction had 5 bases not matched to a gene; V was cut back by 4 bases and J by 5 bases. The CDR3 region is CSATGGNDQPQHF. The CDR3 DNA reads TGCAGTGCTACAGGGGGTAACGATCAGCCCCAGCATTTT.

This clonotype was picked up a small number of times. The genes are TRBV7-9 and TRBJ1-4; D might be TRBD1 (6 bases). Trimming removed 11 bases from V and 8 bases from J, with 18 bases in between. CDR3 length equals 13 residues. Germline V gives CDR1 SEHNR, CDR2 FQNEAQ (reference sequence). This CDR3 reads CAWVPGAGEKLFF. In nucleotides, the CDR3 is TGTGCCTGGGTTCCAGGGGCAGGCGAAAAACTGTTTTTT.

This clonotype was counted many times. This sequence joins TRBV12-3 or TRBV12-4 and TRBJ2-3; TRBD2 matches at 10 bases. This CDR3 contains 14 residues. The V gene end was trimmed by 6 bases and the J gene end by 6 bases; junction bases not matched to a gene: 6. CDR3 in DNA: TGTGCCAGCAGCCTTGGGACTAGCGCGGATACGCAGTATTTT. The encoded protein is CASSLGTSADTQYF.

The table lists this clonotype with a few counts. The chain is built from TRBV7-9 and TRBJ1-2; D is unresolved. Germline-derived CDR1 and CDR2 are SEHNR and FQNEAQ (reference sequence). The V end lost 1 base, the J end lost 4 bases, and 10 bases lay between the germline ends. CDR3 length: 14 amino acids. Written as DNA, the CDR3 is TGTGCCAGCAGCTTAGGAGGAGCAGTCTATGGCTACACCTTC. It yields the protein CASSLGGAVYGYTF.

The genes are TRBV18 and TRBJ1-1; D gene unclear. V was shortened by 3 bases and J by 6 bases, with 14 bases between the two germline ends. CDR1 is KGHSH and CDR2 is LQKENI in the germline V gene. The CDR3 totals 14 residues. In nucleotides, the CDR3 is TGTGCCAGCTCACCGACTAGAAGCGGAGCTGAAGCTTTCTTT. This codes for CASSPTRSGAEAFF.

The V call is TRBV6-1, the J call TRBJ2-2; TRBD2 matches at 14 bases. This CDR3 has 14 residues. V lost 6 bases, J lost 9 bases, and 3 bases stayed unmatched. CDR1 and CDR2 (germline): MNHNS, SASEGT. The DNA of the CDR3 is TGTGCCAGCAGAGGGACTAGCGGGGGTTGGGAGCTGTTTTTT. It specifies CASRGTSGGWELFF.

This clonotype has a handful of counts. The rearrangement links TRBV7-7 to TRBJ2-5, with D perhaps TRBD2 (5 bases). V lost 5 bases to trimming and J lost 4 bases, with 14 bases between them. Germline assignment: CDR1 SSHAT and CDR2 FNYEAQ (reference sequence). The CDR3 runs 14 residues. The CDR3 protein is CASSRGPGGETQYF. DNA of the CDR3: TGTGCCAGCAGCCGAGGGCCTGGCGGAGAGACCCAGTACTTC. The whole variable domain, filled in from reference TRBV7-7 and TRBJ2-5, reads GAGVSQSPRYKVTKRGQDVTLRCDPISSHATLYWYQQALGQGPEFLTYFNYEAQPDKSGLPSDRFSAERPEGSISTLTIQRTEQRDSAMYRCASSRGPGGETQYFGPGTRLLVL.